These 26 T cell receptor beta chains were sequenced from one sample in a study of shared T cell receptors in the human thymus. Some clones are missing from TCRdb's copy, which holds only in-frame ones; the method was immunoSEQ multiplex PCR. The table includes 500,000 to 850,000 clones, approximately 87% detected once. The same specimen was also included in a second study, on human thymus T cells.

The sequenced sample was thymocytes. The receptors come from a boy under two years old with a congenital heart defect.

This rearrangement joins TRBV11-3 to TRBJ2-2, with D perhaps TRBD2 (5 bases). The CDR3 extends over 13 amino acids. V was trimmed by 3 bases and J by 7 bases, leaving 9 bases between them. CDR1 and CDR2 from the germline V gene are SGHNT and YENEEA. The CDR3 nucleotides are TGTGCCAGCAGCTTCGAGGGCGGCGGGGAGCTGTTTTTT. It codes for CASSFEGGGELFF.

The CDR3 reads CASSEGTGGREPQHF. In nucleotides, the CDR3 is TGTGCCAGCAGTGAGGGGACAGGGGGTAGGGAGCCCCAGCATTTT. The rearrangement uses TRBV6-1 and TRBJ1-5, with 11 bases aligning to TRBD1. The CDR3 is 15 residues long. The trim removed 3 bases at V and 8 bases at J, leaving 6 bases unmatched. Germline V gene sequence: CDR1 MNHNS, CDR2 SASEGT.

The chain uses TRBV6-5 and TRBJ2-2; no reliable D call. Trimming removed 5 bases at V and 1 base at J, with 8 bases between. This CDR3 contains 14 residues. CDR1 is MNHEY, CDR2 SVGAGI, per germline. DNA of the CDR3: TGTGCCAGCAGTCCCGCGCGGAACACCGGGGAGCTGTTTTTT. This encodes CASSPARNTGELFF.

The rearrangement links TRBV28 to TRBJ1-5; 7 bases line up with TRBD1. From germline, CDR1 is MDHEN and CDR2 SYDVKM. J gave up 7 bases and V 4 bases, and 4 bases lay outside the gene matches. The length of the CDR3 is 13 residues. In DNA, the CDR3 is TGTGCCAGCAGTTCTACAGGGGAACAGCCCCAGCATTTT. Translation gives CASSSTGEQPQHF. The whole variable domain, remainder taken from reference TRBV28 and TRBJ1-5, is DVKVTQSSRYLVKRTGEKVFLECVQDMDHENMFWYRQDPGLGLRLIYFSYDVKMKEKGDIPEGYSVSREKKERFSLILESASTNQTSMYLCASSSTGEQPQHFGDGTRLSIL.

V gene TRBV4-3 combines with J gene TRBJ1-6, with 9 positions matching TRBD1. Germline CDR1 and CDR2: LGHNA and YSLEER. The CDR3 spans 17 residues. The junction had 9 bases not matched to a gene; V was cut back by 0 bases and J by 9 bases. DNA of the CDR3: TGCGCCAGCAGCCAAGATGGGACAGGGCGAGTGGGTTCACCCCTCCACTTT. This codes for CASSQDGTGRVGSPLHF.

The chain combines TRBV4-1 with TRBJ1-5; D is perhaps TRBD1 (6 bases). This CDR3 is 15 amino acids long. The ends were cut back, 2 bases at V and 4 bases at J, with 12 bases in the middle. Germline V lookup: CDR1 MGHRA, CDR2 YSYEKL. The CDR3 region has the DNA TGCGCCAGCAGCCAACCCGGACAGCTTAATCAGCCCCAGCATTTT. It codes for CASSQPGQLNQPQHF.

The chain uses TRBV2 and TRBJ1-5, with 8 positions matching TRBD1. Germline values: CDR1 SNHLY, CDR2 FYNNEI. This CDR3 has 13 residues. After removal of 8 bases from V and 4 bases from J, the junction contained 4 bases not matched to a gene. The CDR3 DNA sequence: TGTGCCAGCCTCGGACAGGGTAATCAGCCCCAGCATTTT. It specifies CASLGQGNQPQHF.

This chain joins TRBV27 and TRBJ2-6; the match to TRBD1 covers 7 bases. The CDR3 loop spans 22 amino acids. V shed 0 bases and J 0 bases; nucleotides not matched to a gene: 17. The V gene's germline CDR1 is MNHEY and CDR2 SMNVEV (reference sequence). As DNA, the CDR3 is TGTGCCAGCAGTTTATCGATTGTCCGGTTGGGGACAGACAACTCTGGGGCCAACGTCCTGACTTTC. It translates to CASSLSIVRLGTDNSGANVLTF.

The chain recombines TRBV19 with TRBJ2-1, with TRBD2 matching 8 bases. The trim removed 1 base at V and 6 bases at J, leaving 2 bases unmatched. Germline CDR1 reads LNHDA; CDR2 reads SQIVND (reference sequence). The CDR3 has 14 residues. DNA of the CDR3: TGTGCCAGTAGTATAGCGGGGGGGATCAATGAGCAGTTCTTC. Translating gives CASSIAGGINEQFF. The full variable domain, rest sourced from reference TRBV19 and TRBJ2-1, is DGGITQSPKYLFRKEGQNVTLSCEQNLNHDAMYWYRQDPGQGLRLIYYSQIVNDFQKGDIAEGYSVSREKKESFPLTVTSAQKNPTAFYLCASSIAGGINEQFFGPGTRLTVL.

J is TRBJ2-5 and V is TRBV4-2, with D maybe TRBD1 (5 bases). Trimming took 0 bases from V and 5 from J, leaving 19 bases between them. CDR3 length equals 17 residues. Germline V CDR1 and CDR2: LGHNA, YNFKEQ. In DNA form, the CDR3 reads TGTGCCAGCAGCCAAGATAGCCGGCAGGGATTATGGGAGACCCAGTACTTC. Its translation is CASSQDSRQGLWETQYF.

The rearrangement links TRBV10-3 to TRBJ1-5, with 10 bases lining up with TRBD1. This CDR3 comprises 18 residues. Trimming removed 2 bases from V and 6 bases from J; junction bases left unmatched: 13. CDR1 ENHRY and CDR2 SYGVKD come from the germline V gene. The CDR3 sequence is CAISETTLAGTGVQPQHF. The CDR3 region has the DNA TGTGCCATCAGTGAGACTACCCTCGCCGGGACAGGGGTTCAGCCCCAGCATTTT.

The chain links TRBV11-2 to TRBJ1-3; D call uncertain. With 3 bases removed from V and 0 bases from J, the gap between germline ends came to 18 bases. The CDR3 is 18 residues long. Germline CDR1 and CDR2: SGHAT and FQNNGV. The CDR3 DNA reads TGTGCCAGCAGCTTCTGGGCCCCGCTACTTTACTCTGGAAACACCATATATTTT. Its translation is CASSFWAPLLYSGNTIYF.

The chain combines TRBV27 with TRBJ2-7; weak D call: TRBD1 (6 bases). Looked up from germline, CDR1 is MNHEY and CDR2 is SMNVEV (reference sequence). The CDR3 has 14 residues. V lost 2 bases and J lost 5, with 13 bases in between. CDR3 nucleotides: TGTGCCAGCAGTTTAGGGGGCCGTTCCCACGAGCAGTACTTC. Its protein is CASSLGGRSHEQYF.

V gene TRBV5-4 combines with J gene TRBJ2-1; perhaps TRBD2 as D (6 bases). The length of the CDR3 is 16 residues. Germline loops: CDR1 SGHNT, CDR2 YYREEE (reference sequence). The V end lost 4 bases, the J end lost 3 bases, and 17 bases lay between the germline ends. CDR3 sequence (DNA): TGTGCCAGCAGCGGAGGGGTCGGGGGAGGCTACAATGAGCAGTTCTTC. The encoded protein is CASSGGVGGGYNEQFF.

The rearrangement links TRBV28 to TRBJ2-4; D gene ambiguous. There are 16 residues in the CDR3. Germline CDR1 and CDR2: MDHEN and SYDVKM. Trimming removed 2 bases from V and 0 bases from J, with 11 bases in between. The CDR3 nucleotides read TGTGCCAGCAGTTTAAACAGAGATTTAGCCAAAAACATTCAGTACTTC. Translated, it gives CASSLNRDLAKNIQYF.

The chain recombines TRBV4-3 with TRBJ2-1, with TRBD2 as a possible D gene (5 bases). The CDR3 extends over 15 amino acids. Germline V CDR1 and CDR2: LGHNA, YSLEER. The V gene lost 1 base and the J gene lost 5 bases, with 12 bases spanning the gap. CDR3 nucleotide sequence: TGCGCCAGCAGCCAAGGGGAAGGAGGACACAATGAGCAGTTCTTC. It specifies CASSQGEGGHNEQFF.

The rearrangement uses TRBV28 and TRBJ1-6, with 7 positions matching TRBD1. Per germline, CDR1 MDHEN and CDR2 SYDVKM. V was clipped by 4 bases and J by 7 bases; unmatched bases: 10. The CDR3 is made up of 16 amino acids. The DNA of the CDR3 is TGTGCCAGCAGTTCATCATCCGGGACAGCAAATTCACCCCTCCACTTT. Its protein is CASSSSSGTANSPLHF.

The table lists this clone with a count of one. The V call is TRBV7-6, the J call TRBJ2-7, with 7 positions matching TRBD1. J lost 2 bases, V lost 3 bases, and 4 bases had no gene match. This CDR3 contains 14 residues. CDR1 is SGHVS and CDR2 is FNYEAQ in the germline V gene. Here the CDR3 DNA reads TGTGCCAGCAGCTTGGAGAGGGGGCCCTACGAGCAGTACTTC. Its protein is CASSLERGPYEQYF.

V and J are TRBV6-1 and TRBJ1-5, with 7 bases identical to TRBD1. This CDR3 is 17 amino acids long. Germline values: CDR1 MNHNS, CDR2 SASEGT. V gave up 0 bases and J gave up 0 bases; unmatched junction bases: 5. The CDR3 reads CASSEAWDSCSNQPQHF. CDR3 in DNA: TGTGCCAGCAGTGAAGCATGGGACAGCTGTAGCAATCAGCCCCAGCATTTT.

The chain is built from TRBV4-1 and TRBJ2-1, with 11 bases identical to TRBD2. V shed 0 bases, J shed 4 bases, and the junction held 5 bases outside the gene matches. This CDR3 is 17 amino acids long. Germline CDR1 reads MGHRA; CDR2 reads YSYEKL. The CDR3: CASSQESPSGGYNEQFF. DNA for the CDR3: TGCGCCAGCAGCCAAGAATCGCCTAGCGGGGGGTACAATGAGCAGTTCTTC.

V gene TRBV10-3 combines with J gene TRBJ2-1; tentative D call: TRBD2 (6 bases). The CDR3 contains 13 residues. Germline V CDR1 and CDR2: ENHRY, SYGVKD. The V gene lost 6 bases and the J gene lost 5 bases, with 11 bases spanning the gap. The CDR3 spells CAIRPRGNNEQFF. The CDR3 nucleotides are TGTGCCATCAGGCCCCGGGGGAACAATGAGCAGTTCTTC.

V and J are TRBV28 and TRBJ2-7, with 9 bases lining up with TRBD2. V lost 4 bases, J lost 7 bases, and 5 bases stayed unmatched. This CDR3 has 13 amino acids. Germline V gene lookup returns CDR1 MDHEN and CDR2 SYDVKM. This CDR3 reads CASSSSAGGEQYF. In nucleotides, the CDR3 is TGTGCCAGCAGTTCCTCGGCGGGAGGGGAGCAGTACTTC.

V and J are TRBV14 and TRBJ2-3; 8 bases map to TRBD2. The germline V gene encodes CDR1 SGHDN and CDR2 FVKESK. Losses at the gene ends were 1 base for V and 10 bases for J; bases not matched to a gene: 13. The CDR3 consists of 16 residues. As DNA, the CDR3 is TGTGCCAGCAGCCAAGGGAAGCGGGAGCTCTCGTATCCGCAGTATTTT. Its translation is CASSQGKRELSYPQYF.

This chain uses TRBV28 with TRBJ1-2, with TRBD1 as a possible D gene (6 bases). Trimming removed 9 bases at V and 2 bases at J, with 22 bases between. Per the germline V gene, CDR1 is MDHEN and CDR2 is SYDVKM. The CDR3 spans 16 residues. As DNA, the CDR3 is TGTGCCAGTATAAAAAATGGGGGCCTGACGAACTATGGCTACACCTTC. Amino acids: CASIKNGGLTNYGYTF.

CDR3 residues: CASSLDWTGGVETQYF. The CDR3 DNA is TGTGCCAGCAGCCTCGATTGGACAGGGGGAGTAGAGACCCAGTACTTC. This chain uses TRBV27 with TRBJ2-5, with 10 positions matching TRBD1. V gave up 6 bases and J gave up 4 bases; unmatched junction bases: 11. Germline values: CDR1 MNHEY, CDR2 SMNVEV (reference sequence). The CDR3 runs 16 residues.

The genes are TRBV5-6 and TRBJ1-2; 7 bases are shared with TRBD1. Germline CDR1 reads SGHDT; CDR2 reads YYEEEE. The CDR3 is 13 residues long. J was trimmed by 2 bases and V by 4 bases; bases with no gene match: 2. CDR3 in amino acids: CASSGGQNYGYTF. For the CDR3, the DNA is TGTGCCAGCAGCGGGGGACAGAACTATGGCTACACCTTC. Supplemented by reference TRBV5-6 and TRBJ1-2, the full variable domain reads DAGVTQSPTHLIKTRGQQVTLRCSPKSGHDTVSWYQQALGQGPQFIFQYYEEEERQRGNFPDRFSGHQFPNYSSELNVNALLLGDSALYLCASSGGQNYGYTFGSGTRLTVV.